This T cell receptor beta chain was found in a study of blood T cell repertoires in COVID-19 (dated by TCRdb to 2018 to 2021). Broadly, across the study: The collaborator samples originated in the United States, Italy and Spain and spanned the acute and convalescent phases of COVID-19. The prospective study material was composed of cDNA or gDNA derived from T cells, B-cell-depleted T cells, or PBMCs. Subjects who had been exposed to COVID-19, were actively infected with it, or had recovered from it provided the deeply sampled blood TCRbeta repertoires that made up the dataset. The repertoires were released in a freely available public database meant as a resource for research on the immune response to SARS-CoV-2. Samples were obtained from the ongoing ImmuneRACE study (first 160 participants) and from over 1,000 subjects provided by 6 global collaborators. The sample metadata nearly always contained a de-identified subject ID, COVID-19 status, age in years and sex. Where available, HLA class I and class II types were taken from metadata supplied by the sample provider and were not determined by assay-based typing. General study outcomes and caveats: How much clinical and demographic metadata was included differed by source and by participant, and the metadata was provided uncurated.

Another Seattle source contributed samples from volunteer blood donors who had recovered from COVID-19. Whole blood was collected in K2EDTA tubes by collaborating institutions according to the institutions' own protocols. For TCRbeta analysis, collaborators shipped samples in one of three forms: frozen whole blood, isolated PBMCs, or DNA extracted from either of those sample types. On this clone: This receptor's antigen is unknown. Base quality data are lacking; no much larger clone is found one base away.

The CDR3 starts with the cysteine, ends with the phenylalanine, and has 16 residues. Of the read, only the CDR3 DNA is kept; its 48 bases are in frame from base 1. Reading the germline V gene gives CDR1 KGHDR and CDR2 SFDVKD. V lost 1 base and J lost 4 bases; the stretch between them is 15 bases long. The immunoSEQ Assay, a bias-controlled multiplex PCR, was used to amplify TCRbeta CDR3 regions from genomic DNA. The original pipeline was this. The number of nucleated cells in each sample was estimated from the amplification of reference gene primers within the assay. To quantify the absolute abundance of each unique TCRbeta CDR3 rearrangement, sequence reads were collapsed and filtered. For each sample, productive Simpson clonality was calculated as the square root of Simpson's diversity index across productive rearrangements. TCRdb took this table from immuneACCESS and kept in-frame rearrangements with V and J called. Such tables lack part of the clones; where checked against another copy, unresolved V genes explain under half of the gap, and the rest is unexplained. That table supplies the V and J calls and clone size; D and trimming were determined from the DNA. This sample lists some 320,000 clones; approximately 90% were detected once. The ten largest clones take up 5.5% to 7% of the sample.

Recombination linked TRBV24-1 to TRBJ2-5; possibly the D gene is TRBD2, per 7 matching bases. This receptor was obtained from a woman between 25 and 40 years old who had recovered from COVID-19. Sequencing was performed on peripheral blood. CDR3 reads: CATSDFGGAKGETQYF. Here is the DNA: TGTGCCACCAGTGATTTTGGGGGGGCCAAGGGAGAGACCCAGTACTTC.